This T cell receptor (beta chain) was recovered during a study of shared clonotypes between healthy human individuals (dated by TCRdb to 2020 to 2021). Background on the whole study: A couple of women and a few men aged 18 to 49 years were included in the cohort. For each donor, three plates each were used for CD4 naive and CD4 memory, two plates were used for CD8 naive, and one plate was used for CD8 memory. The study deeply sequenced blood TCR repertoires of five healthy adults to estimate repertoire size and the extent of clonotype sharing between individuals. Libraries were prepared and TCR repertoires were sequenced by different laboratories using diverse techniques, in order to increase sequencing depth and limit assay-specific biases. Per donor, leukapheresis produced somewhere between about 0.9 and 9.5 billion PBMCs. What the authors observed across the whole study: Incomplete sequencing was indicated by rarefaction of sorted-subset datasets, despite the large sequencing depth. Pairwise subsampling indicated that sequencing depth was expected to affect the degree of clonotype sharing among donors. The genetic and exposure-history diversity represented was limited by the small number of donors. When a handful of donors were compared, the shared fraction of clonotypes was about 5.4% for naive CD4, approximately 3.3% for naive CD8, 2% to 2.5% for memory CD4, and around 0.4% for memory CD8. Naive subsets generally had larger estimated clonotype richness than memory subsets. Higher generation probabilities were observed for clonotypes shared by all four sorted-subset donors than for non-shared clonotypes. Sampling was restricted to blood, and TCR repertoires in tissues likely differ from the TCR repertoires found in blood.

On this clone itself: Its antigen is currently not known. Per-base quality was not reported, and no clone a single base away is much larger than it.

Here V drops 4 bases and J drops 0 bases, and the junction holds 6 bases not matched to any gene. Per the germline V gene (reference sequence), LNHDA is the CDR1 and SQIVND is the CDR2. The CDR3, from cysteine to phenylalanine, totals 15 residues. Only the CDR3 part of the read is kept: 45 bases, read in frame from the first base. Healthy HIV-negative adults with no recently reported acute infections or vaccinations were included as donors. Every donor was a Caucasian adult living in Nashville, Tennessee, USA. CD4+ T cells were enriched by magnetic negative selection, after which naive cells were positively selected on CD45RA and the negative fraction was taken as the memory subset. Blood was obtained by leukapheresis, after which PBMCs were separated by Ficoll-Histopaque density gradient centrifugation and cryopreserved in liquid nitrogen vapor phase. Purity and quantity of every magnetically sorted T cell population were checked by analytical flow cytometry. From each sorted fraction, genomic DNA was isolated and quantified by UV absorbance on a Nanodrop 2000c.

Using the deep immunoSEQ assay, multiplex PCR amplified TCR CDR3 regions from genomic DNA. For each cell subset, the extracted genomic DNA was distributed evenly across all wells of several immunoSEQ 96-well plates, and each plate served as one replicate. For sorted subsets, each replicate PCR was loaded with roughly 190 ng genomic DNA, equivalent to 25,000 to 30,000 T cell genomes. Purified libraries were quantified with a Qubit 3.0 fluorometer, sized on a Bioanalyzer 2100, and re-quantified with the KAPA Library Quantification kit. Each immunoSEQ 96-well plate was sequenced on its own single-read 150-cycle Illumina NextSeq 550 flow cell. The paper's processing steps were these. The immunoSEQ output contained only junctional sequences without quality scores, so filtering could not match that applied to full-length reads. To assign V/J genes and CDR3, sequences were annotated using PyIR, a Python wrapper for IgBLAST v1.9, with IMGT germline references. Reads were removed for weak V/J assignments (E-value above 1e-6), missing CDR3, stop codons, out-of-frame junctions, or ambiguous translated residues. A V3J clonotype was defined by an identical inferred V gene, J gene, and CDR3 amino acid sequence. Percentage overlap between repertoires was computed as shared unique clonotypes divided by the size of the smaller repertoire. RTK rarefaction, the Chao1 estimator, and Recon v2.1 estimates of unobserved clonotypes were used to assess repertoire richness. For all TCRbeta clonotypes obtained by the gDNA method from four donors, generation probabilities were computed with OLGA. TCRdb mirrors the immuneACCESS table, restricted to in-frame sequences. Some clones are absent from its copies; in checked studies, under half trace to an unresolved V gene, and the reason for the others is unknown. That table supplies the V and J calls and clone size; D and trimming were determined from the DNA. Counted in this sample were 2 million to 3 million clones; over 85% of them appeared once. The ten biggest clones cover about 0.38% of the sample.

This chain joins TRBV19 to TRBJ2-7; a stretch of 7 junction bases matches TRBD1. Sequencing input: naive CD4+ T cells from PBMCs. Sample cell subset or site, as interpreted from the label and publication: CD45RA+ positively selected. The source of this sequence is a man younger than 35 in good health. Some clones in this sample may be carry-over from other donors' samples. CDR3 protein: CASSKGQQTSYEQYF. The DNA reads TGTGCCAGTAGTAAGGGACAGCAAACCTCCTACGAGCAGTACTTC.